The rows below give T cell receptor beta chains drawn from one sample of a study of beta chain features in type 1 diabetes. Sequencing used immunoSEQ multiplex PCR; TCRdb keeps in-frame clones, though not all of them. In the table there are roughly 300,000 clones, roughly an eighth of which are singletons. The material sequenced was naive CD4+ T cells from blood. These receptors all stem from a man aged 25 to 40 with type 1 diabetes. The CDR3 runs from the conserved cysteine through the conserved F or W. The D gene is left open where the match is weak. Some rows mark clone size as missing; the rest say once, few, many or name a class of expanded clone.

v_call: TRBV5-4; j_call: TRBJ2-3; cdr3_length: 16; d_call: TRBD2; clone_size: few; cdr3_nt: TGTGCCAGCAGCTCCTGGACTAGCGGAACCACAGATACGCAGTATTTT; cdr3_aa: CASSSWTSGTTDTQYF
v_call: TRBV2; j_call: TRBJ1-1; cdr3_length: 13; d_call: NA; clone_size: NA; cdr3_nt: TGTGCCAGCACCCGGGATACGAACACTGAAGCTTTCTTT; cdr3_aa: CASTRDTNTEAFF
v_call: TRBV7-9; j_call: TRBJ2-7; cdr3_length: 18; d_call: TRBD2; clone_size: few; cdr3_nt: TGTGCCAGCAGCTTAGATATCGGCCTAGCGGGAGGGCGAACGGAGCAGTACTTC; cdr3_aa: CASSLDIGLAGGRTEQYF
v_call: TRBV5-4; j_call: TRBJ1-2; cdr3_length: 13; d_call: TRBD1; clone_size: NA; cdr3_nt: TGTGCCAGCAGCACGTCAGGGGGTCGTGGCTACACCTTC; cdr3_aa: CASSTSGGRGYTF
v_call: TRBV10-3; j_call: TRBJ2-5; cdr3_length: 16; d_call: TRBD1; clone_size: NA; cdr3_nt: TGTGCCATCAGTGAGTCAAACAGGGGGATTCGAGAGACCCAGTACTTC; cdr3_aa: CAISESNRGIRETQYF
v_call: TRBV2; j_call: TRBJ2-5; cdr3_length: 13; d_call: NA; clone_size: few; cdr3_nt: TGTGCCAGCAGCGGAGAGTTCGGAGAGACCCAGTACTTC; cdr3_aa: CASSGEFGETQYF
v_call: TRBV29-1; j_call: TRBJ2-7; cdr3_length: 12; d_call: NA; clone_size: NA; cdr3_nt: TGCAGCGTTGAGACGGACAAAAGCGAGCAGTACTTC; cdr3_aa: CSVETDKSEQYF
v_call: TRBV7-9; j_call: TRBJ2-3; cdr3_length: 12; d_call: NA; clone_size: few; cdr3_nt: TGTGCCAGCAGCGCTCTATCAGATACGCAGTATTTT; cdr3_aa: CASSALSDTQYF
v_call: TRBV29-1; j_call: TRBJ2-3; cdr3_length: 13; d_call: NA; clone_size: few; cdr3_nt: TGCAGCGTCCTAAATATAGGCACAGATACGCAGTATTTT; cdr3_aa: CSVLNIGTDTQYF
v_call: TRBV7-2; j_call: TRBJ2-1; cdr3_length: 16; d_call: TRBD2; clone_size: few; cdr3_nt: TGTGCCAGCAGCTTAGCGGTGACTAGCGCGTACAATGAGCAGTTCTTC; cdr3_aa: CASSLAVTSAYNEQFF